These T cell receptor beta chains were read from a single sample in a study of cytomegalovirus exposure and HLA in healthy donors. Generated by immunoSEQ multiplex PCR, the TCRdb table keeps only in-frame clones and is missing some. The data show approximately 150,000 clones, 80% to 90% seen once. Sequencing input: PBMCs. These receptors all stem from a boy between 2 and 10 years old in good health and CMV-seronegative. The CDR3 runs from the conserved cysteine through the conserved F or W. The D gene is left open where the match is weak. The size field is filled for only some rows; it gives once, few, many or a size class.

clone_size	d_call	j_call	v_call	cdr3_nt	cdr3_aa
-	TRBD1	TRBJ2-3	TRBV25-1	TGTGCCAGCACCCTAATAGGGGGCGGAGATACGCAGTATTTT	CASTLIGGGDTQYF
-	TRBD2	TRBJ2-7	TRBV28	TGTGCCAGCAGTTTGCTATTGCCTAGCGGGAGTACGGGGCAGTACTTC	CASSLLLPSGSTGQYF
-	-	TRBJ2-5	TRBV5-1	TGCGCCAGCAGCTTTCATCGCGGGACTTTCCAAGAGACCCAGTACTTC	CASSFHRGTFQETQYF
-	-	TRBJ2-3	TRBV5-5	TGTGCCAGCAGCTTGGGCCCGACAGATTTTGATACGCAGTATTTT	CASSLGPTDFDTQYF
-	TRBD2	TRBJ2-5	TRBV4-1	TGCGCCAGCAGCCACCGGACCGGGGGGGAGCAGTACTTC	CASSHRTGGEQYF
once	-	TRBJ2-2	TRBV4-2	TGTGCCAGCAGCCAAGATCCGGAGGAGAACACCGGGGAGCTGTTTTTT	CASSQDPEENTGELFF
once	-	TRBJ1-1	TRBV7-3	TGTGCCAGCAGCTTACTTGGCCGGAGCCGAGCTTTCTTT	CASSLLGRSRAFF
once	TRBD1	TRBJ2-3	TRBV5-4	TGTGCCAGCGGGCCGGGGTTGACAGGGGGCTACACAGATACGCAGTATTTT	CASGPGLTGGYTDTQYF
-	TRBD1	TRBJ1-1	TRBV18	TGTGCCAGCTCACCCGGGACAGGGTCCACTGAAGCTTTCTTT	CASSPGTGSTEAFF
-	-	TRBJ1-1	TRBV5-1	TGCGCCAGCAGCTTGGCCGGCGGGGGAAACACTGAAGCTTTCTTT	CASSLAGGGNTEAFF
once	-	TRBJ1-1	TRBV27	TGTGCCAGCAGTACGAGTACAGGGATGACTGAAGCTTTCTTT	CASSTSTGMTEAFF
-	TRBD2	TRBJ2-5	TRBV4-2	TGTGCCAGCAGCCAAGAGAAGCTAGCGGGATCCCAAGAGACCCAGTACTTC	CASSQEKLAGSQETQYF
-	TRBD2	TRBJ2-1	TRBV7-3	TGTGCCAGCAGCTTAGGGCTAGCGGGAGTTATGAATGAGCAGTTCTTC	CASSLGLAGVMNEQFF
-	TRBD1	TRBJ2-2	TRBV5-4	TGTGCCAGCAGCTTGGTACAGGGGTTCGGGGAGCTGTTTTTT	CASSLVQGFGELFF
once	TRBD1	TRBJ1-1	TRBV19	TGTGCCAGTACCGGACAGGGGTGGAACACTGAAGCTTTCTTT	CASTGQGWNTEAFF
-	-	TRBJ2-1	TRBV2	TGTGCCAGCAGTGAAGGGACCGAGGGGCAGTTCTTC	CASSEGTEGQFF